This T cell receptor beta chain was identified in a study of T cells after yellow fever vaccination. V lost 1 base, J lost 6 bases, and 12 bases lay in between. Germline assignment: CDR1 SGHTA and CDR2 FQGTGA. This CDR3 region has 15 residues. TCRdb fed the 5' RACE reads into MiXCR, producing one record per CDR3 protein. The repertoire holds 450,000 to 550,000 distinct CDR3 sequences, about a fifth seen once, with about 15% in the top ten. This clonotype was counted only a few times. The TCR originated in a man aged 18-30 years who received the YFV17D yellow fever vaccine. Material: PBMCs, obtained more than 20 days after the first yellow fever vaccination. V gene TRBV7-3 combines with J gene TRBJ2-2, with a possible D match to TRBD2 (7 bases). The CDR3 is CASSLSGGAAGELFF. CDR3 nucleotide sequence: TGTGCCAGCAGCTTAAGCGGGGGCGCCGCCGGGGAGCTGTTTTTT.